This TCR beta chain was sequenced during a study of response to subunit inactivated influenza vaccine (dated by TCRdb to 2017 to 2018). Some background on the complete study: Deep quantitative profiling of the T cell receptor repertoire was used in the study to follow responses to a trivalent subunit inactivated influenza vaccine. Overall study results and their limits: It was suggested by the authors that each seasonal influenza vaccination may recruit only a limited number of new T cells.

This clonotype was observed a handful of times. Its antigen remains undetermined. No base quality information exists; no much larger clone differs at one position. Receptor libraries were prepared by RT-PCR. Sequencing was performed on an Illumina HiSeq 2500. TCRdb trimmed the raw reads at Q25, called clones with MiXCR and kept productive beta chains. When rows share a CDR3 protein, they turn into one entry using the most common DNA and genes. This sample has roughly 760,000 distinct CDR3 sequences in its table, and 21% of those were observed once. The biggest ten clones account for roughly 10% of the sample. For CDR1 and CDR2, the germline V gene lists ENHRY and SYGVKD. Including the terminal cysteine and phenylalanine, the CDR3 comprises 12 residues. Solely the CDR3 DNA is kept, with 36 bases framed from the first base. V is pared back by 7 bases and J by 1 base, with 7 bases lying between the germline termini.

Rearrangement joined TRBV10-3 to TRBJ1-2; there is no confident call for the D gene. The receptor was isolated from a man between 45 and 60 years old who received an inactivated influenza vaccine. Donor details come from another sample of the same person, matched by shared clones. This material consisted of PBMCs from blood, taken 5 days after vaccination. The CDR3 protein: CAITPDNYGYTF. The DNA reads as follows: TGTGCCATCACCCCGGATAACTATGGCTACACCTTC.